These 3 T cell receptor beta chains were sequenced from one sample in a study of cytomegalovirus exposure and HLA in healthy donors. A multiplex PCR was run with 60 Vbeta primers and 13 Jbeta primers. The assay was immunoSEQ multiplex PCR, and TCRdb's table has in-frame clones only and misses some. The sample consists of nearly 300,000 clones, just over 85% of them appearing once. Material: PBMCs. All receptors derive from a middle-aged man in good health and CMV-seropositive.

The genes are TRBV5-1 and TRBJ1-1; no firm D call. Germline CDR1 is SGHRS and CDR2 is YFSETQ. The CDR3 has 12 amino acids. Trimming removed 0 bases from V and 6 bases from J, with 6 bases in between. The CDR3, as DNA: TGCGCCAGCAGCTTGGACGGGGCTGAAGCTTTCTTT. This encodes CASSLDGAEAFF.

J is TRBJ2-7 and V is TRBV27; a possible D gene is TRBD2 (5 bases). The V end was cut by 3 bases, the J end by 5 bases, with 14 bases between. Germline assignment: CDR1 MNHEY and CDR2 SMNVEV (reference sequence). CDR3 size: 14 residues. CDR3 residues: CASSLRAGPHEQYF. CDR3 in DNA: TGTGCCAGCAGTTTGAGGGCCGGCCCCCACGAGCAGTACTTC.

DNA for the CDR3: TGTGCCAGCAGCAAAACACTAGCGGGAGGATACAATGAGCAGTTCTTC. This translates into CASSKTLAGGYNEQFF. This rearrangement joins TRBV9 to TRBJ2-1, with TRBD2 identical over 12 bases. The germline V gene encodes CDR1 SGDLS and CDR2 YYNGEE. This CDR3 comprises 16 residues. J was trimmed by 4 bases and V by 4 bases; bases with no gene match: 6.